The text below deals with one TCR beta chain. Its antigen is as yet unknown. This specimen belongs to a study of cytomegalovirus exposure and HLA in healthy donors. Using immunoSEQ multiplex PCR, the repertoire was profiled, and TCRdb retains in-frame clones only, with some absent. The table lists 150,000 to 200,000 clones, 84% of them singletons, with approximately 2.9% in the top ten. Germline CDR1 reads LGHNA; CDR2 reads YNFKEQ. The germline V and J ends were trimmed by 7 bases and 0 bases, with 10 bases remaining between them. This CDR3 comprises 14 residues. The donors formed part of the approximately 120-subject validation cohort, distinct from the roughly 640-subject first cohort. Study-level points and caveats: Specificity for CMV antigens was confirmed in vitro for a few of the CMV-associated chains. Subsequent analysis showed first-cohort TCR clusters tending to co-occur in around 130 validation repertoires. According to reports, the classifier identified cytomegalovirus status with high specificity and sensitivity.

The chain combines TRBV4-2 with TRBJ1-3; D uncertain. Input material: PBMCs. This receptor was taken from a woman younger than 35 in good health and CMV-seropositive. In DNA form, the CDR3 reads TGTGCCAGCAAGGAGGGCGCCTCTGGAAACACCATATATTTT. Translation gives CASKEGASGNTIYF.